This is a list of T cell receptor beta chains from one sample in a study of T cells in Graves' hyperthyroidism and ophthalmopathy. TCRdb reprocessed the multiplex PCR reads with MiXCR, giving one entry per CDR3 protein. The repertoire holds roughly 300,000 distinct CDR3 sequences, with around 23% as singletons. The sequenced sample was blood. The receptors stem from a woman in her fifties or sixties with Graves' hyperthyroidism. CDR3s include the opening cysteine and the closing phenylalanine or tryptophan. The D gene is left open where the match is weak. Size is stated for part of the rows, as once, few or many counts, or as a class when the clone is expanded.

J gene	clone size	D gene	V gene	CDR3 DNA	CDR3 protein
TRBJ1-6	.	.	TRBV2	TGTGCCAGCAGTGACCCCGTACTGTGGAATTCACCCCTCCACTTT	CASSDPVLWNSPLHF
TRBJ2-5	.	TRBD1	TRBV7-9	TGTGCCAGCAGCTTAGCGGGACAGTTCCAAGAGACCCAGTACTTC	CASSLAGQFQETQYF
TRBJ1-6	many	TRBD1	TRBV15	TGTGCCACCAGCAGAGAAGGGACAGGGGATTCACCCCTCCACTTT	CATSREGTGDSPLHF
TRBJ2-5	few	.	TRBV5-1	TGCGCCAGCAGCCCCCATTCCGCGGAAGAGACCCAGTACTTC	CASSPHSAEETQYF
TRBJ2-7	.	.	TRBV11-1	TGTGCCAGCAGCTTAGCGCTGGACTCAACGGGGTACGAGCAGTACTTC	CASSLALDSTGYEQYF
TRBJ2-7	many	TRBD2	TRBV24-1	TGTGCCACCAGTGATGATTCTAGCGGGTCCTTCCTACGAGGGCAGTACTTC	CATSDDSSGSFLRGQYF
TRBJ2-2	many	.	TRBV6-2/TRBV6-3	TGTGCCAGCAGTTACTTTCCAGGGGCCGGGGAGCTGTTTTTT	CASSYFPGAGELFF
TRBJ2-7	many	.	TRBV2	TGTGCCAGCAGAGGGGACTCCAATTCCTACGAGCAGTACTTC	CASRGDSNSYEQYF
TRBJ1-6	many	TRBD1	TRBV2	TGTGCCAGCAGTGCGACAGGGAACGGATCACCCCTCCACTTT	CASSATGNGSPLHF
TRBJ1-5	many	.	TRBV28	TGTGCCAGCAGTTTGACATTTCAGCCCCAGCATTTT	CASSLTFQPQHF
TRBJ1-2	.	TRBD1	TRBV19	TGTGCCAGTAGTACAGGGGGTGGTAACTATGGCTACACCTTC	CASSTGGGNYGYTF
TRBJ1-4	few	.	TRBV19	TGTGCCAGTACGACACGGTCAACTAATGAAAAACTGTTTTTT	CASTTRSTNEKLFF
TRBJ2-7	many	.	TRBV30	TGTGCCTGGAGTGACCGATACGAACAGTACTTC	CAWSDRYEQYF
TRBJ2-1	many	.	TRBV7-2	TGTGCCAGCAGCTTATTAAGGAGCTCCTACAATGAGCAGTTCTTC	CASSLLRSSYNEQFF
TRBJ1-1	.	.	TRBV20-1	TGCAGTGCCCACCCCCCGGACGGTTACACTGAAGCTTTCTTT	CSAHPPDGYTEAFF
TRBJ2-1	many	.	TRBV5-1	TGCGCCAGCAGCCTGCCGGTGGACTCCTACAATGAGCAGTTCTTC	CASSLPVDSYNEQFF
TRBJ2-1	.	.	TRBV20-1	TGCAGTGCTAACCCTAGCTATTTCTACAATGAGCAGTTCTTC	CSANPSYFYNEQFF
TRBJ2-2	few	TRBD1	TRBV28	TGTGCCAGCAGTTTTATCCGACAGGGGGCAACCGGGGAGCTGTTTTTT	CASSFIRQGATGELFF
TRBJ1-2	.	TRBD1	TRBV20-1	TGCAGTGCCTTTCGGGACAGCAGTTTCACCTATGGCTACACCTTC	CSAFRDSSFTYGYTF
TRBJ2-7	many	.	TRBV28	TGTGCCAGCAGTGGGGGGACAGTCCTTGCGGGGCAGTACTTC	CASSGGTVLAGQYF
TRBJ2-2	many	.	TRBV2	TGTGCCAGCAGATCCATTGGCACCGGGGAGCTGTTTTTT	CASRSIGTGELFF
TRBJ1-1	many	.	TRBV11-2	TGTGCCAGCATGACAGGAGGGGACACTGAAGCTTTCTTT	CASMTGGDTEAFF
TRBJ2-1	.	TRBD2	TRBV12-3/TRBV12-4	TGTGCCAGCAGTTTACCAGCGGGAGGAATAAGTGAGCAGTTCTTC	CASSLPAGGISEQFF
TRBJ2-7	.	.	TRBV10-2	TGCGCCAGCAGTGACACTGCCTACGAGCAGTACTTC	CASSDTAYEQYF
TRBJ2-7	many	TRBD2	TRBV2	TGTGCCAGCAGTGAAGCGGGACTAAGAGACGAGCAGTACTTC	CASSEAGLRDEQYF
TRBJ2-7	many	TRBD1	TRBV28	TGTGCCAGCAGTTTTCCCCTGGGACAGGGAATCACCTACGAGCAGTACTTC	CASSFPLGQGITYEQYF
TRBJ2-3	many	TRBD2	TRBV20-1	TGCAGTGCTGGACTAGCCCGAGGACCTAGCACAGATACGCAGTATTTT	CSAGLARGPSTDTQYF
TRBJ2-5	few	TRBD2	TRBV11-2	TGTGCCAGCAGGCGGCCGGGACTAGGTGAAGAGACCCAGTACTTC	CASRRPGLGEETQYF
TRBJ2-1	.	.	TRBV10-3	TGTGCCATCAGTGAATCCGGGGCAAGCAATGAGCAGTTCTTC	CAISESGASNEQFF
TRBJ1-2	few	TRBD1	TRBV19	TGTGCCAGTACCCCAGGGGGCGGCTACACCTTC	CASTPGGGYTF
TRBJ2-5	.	TRBD2	TRBV20-1	TGCAGTGCTAAACCGGCGGGAGGAGAGACCCAGTACTTC	CSAKPAGGETQYF
TRBJ2-3	many	.	TRBV11-3	TGTGCCAGCAGCTTAGGTGAATGGGACGACCTCACAGATACGCAGTATTTT	CASSLGEWDDLTDTQYF
TRBJ2-7	many	.	TRBV27	TGTGCCAGCAGTCCTTGGGCCCGGTACGAGCAGTACTTC	CASSPWARYEQYF
TRBJ2-5	many	.	TRBV3-1	TGTGCCAGCAGCCACTTGGCGGAGGGCAGGGAGACCCAGTACTTC	CASSHLAEGRETQYF
TRBJ1-1	many	TRBD1	TRBV27	TGTGCCAGCAGTTCACAGGGGGGGAACACTGAAGCTTTCTTT	CASSSQGGNTEAFF
TRBJ1-1	many	TRBD1	TRBV6-2/TRBV6-3	TGTGCCAGCAGTTACTCGATTAAGTGGAAGGGGGACAGGGGGAACACTGAAGCTTTCTTT	CASSYSIKWKGDRGNTEAFF
TRBJ1-5	.	.	TRBV6-1	TGTGCCAGCAGCCAAAAGAAGAGCAATCAGCCCCAGCATTTT	CASSQKKSNQPQHF
TRBJ2-3	few	TRBD2	TRBV20-1	TGCAGTGCTCCCGGGACTAGCGGGAGCACAGATACGCAGTATTTT	CSAPGTSGSTDTQYF
TRBJ2-5	many	TRBD2	TRBV9	TGTGCCAGCAAGAAACTAGCGGGTAACATCAAAGAGACCCAGTACTTC	CASKKLAGNIKETQYF
TRBJ1-5	many	TRBD1	TRBV4-1	TGCGCCAGCAGCCAACAGGGGGCGAGCAATCAGCCCCAGCATTTT	CASSQQGASNQPQHF
TRBJ2-3	.	.	TRBV9	TGTGCCAGCAGTCCAGCTGTTTCGAACAGAGATACGCAGTATTTT	CASSPAVSNRDTQYF
TRBJ2-7	many	.	TRBV20-1	TGCAGTGCTAGAGATCCCCGGGGCTCCTACGAGCAGTACTTC	CSARDPRGSYEQYF
TRBJ2-1	many	.	TRBV3-1	TGTGCCAGCAGCCAAGATCTGAATTCCTACAATGAGCAGTTCTTC	CASSQDLNSYNEQFF
TRBJ2-7	many	TRBD2	TRBV6-2/TRBV6-3	TGTGCCAGCAGTGTATCCGAGCGGGAGTTCTCCTACGAGCAGTACTTC	CASSVSEREFSYEQYF
TRBJ2-3	few	TRBD1	TRBV5-1	TGCGCCAGCAGCAGGACAGGGGGCTCCACAGATACGCAGTATTTT	CASSRTGGSTDTQYF
TRBJ1-5	.	.	TRBV15	TGTGCCACCAGCATTCAAGACCAGCCCCAGCATTTT	CATSIQDQPQHF
TRBJ2-7	.	.	TRBV6-6	TGTGCCAGCAGTTACGGCCCGCGTGGGGCGGAATACGAGCAGTACTTC	CASSYGPRGAEYEQYF
TRBJ2-3	.	TRBD2	TRBV6-1	TGTGCCAGCAGTGAGAGCGGGGGGTACACAGATACGCAGTATTTT	CASSESGGYTDTQYF
TRBJ2-5	many	TRBD1	TRBV18	TGTGCCAGCTCACCTCGCCGGGACAGCCAAGAGACCCAGTACTTC	CASSPRRDSQETQYF
TRBJ1-1	many	.	TRBV6-1	TGTGCCAGCAGGGGACCTGGATCCACTGAAGCTTTCTTT	CASRGPGSTEAFF
TRBJ2-1	.	TRBD1	TRBV11-1	TGTGCCAGCAGCCCCTCGAGCAGGGGGCGAGAAGGTCAATTCTTC	CASSPSSRGREGQFF
TRBJ2-5	.	TRBD2	TRBV5-4	TGTGCCAGCAGCTGGCCCCGACTAGCGGGGGACAAAGAGACCCAGTACTTC	CASSWPRLAGDKETQYF